This TCR beta chain was profiled in a study of PD-L1 blockade in urothelial cancer. As for the study in general: Blood underwent analysis 3 weeks (second dose) and 6 weeks after treatment began.

V lost 1 base and J 6 bases, leaving 12 bases between the germline ends. The CDR3 sequence is 15 residues long. Germline V gives CDR1 LNHNV, CDR2 YYDKDF (reference sequence). Patients presented with locally advanced or metastatic urothelial carcinoma. The protocol was immunoSEQ multiplex PCR, while the TCRdb copy is restricted to in-frame clones and leaves out a portion. The sample shows under 35,000 clones, more than 75% of them seen only once. The chain carries TRBV15 and TRBJ1-4; D ambiguous. The sequencing here drew on PBMCs, taken around atezolizumab (anti-PD-L1) treatment. This clonotype originated in a man between 45 and 60 years old with urothelial cancer. In DNA form, the CDR3 reads TGTGCCACCAGCAGAGCTCCGCACTCGGATGAAAAACTGTTTTTT. Translation gives CATSRAPHSDEKLFF. Full variable domain (rest looked up from reference TRBV15 and TRBJ1-4): DAMVIQNPRYQVTQFGKPVTLSCSQTLNHNVMYWYQQKSSQAPKLLFHYYDKDFNNEADTPDNFQSRRPNTSFCFLDIRSPGLGDTAMYLCATSRAPHSDEKLFFGSGTQLSVL.